The 16 T cell receptor beta chains presented below share a single source sample, sequenced in a study of Ad26.COV2.S vaccination and SARS-CoV-2 variants. This table comes from immunoSEQ multiplex PCR, and its TCRdb copy is limited to in-frame clones, with some not included. The repertoire has more than 300,000 clones, around nine tenths of them found once; the top ten carry around 10%. Noted treatment: roughly 18 received Ad26.COV2.S at low or high dose, single or two shots; several received placebo; per-sample allocation not given. The investigators took samples on day 63 after the first vaccine or placebo injection. Sequencing used peripheral blood, obtained in a trial of Ad26.COV2.S vaccine versus placebo. Every receptor here comes from a person between 18 and 65 years old who received the Ad26.COV2.S COVID-19 vaccine or a placebo.

This clone is a singleton in its sample. The rearrangement uses TRBV28 and TRBJ2-7; 9 bases match TRBD2. The CDR3 loop spans 15 amino acids. The V segment lost 7 bases and the J segment 5 bases; nucleotides outside the gene matches: 12. Per germline, CDR1 MDHEN and CDR2 SYDVKM. CDR3 in DNA: TGTGCCAGCATCACATTGCGGGAGGGCTACCACGAGCAGTACTTC. This encodes CASITLREGYHEQYF.

This chain links TRBV19 with TRBJ2-7; D unresolved. Trimming removed 0 bases at V and 6 bases at J, with 9 bases between. Germline V gives CDR1 LNHDA, CDR2 SQIVND (reference sequence). The length of the CDR3 is 13 residues. This CDR3 is CASSIERQAEQYF. The CDR3 DNA follows: TGTGCCAGTAGTATAGAAAGGCAGGCCGAGCAGTACTTC.

This clone showed up just once. J is TRBJ1-4 and V is TRBV28, with 9 bases matching TRBD1. The V gene end was trimmed by 4 bases and the J gene end by 7 bases; junction bases not matched to a gene: 7. CDR1 is MDHEN, CDR2 SYDVKM, per germline. There are 15 residues in the CDR3. The CDR3 nucleotides read TGTGCCAGCAGTTCAGCCGGGACAGGGATTGAAAAACTGTTTTTT. Its translation: CASSSAGTGIEKLFF.

CDR3 protein: CASSRLGRNIAKNIQYF. DNA of the CDR3: TGTGCCAGCAGCCGTCTCGGACGGAATATAGCCAAAAACATTCAGTACTTC. The chain combines TRBV7-9 with TRBJ2-4; no clear D gene. V shed 5 bases and J shed 0 bases, with 17 bases lying between them. The CDR3 runs to 17 residues. Germline V gene data show CDR1 as SEHNR and CDR2 as FQNEAQ (reference sequence).

This chain connects TRBV27 to TRBJ1-4, with 9 bases fitting TRBD1. CDR3 length: 16 amino acids. The germline V gene has CDR1 MNHEY and CDR2 SMNVEV (reference sequence). The V and J ends lost 5 bases and 8 bases, in that order; junction bases with no gene match: 12. This CDR3 reads CASSEPPGQGNEKLFF. The CDR3 DNA follows: TGTGCCAGCAGTGAACCTCCGGGACAGGGAAACGAAAAACTGTTTTTT. Combining the CDR3 with reference TRBV27 and TRBJ1-4 gives the whole variable domain EAQVTQNPRYLITVTGKKLTVTCSQNMNHEYMSWYRQDPGLGLRQIYYSMNVEVTDKGDVPEGYKVSRKEKRNFPLILESPSPNQTSLYFCASSEPPGQGNEKLFFGSGTQLSVL.

This clone was counted a few times. The CDR3 is CASSLYGGELFF. The CDR3 region has the DNA TGTGCCAGCAGTTTATATGGCGGGGAGCTGTTTTTT. The J gene is TRBJ2-2, the V gene TRBV27; D ambiguous. The CDR3 consists of 12 residues. CDR1 is MNHEY and CDR2 is SMNVEV in the germline V gene (reference sequence). V was clipped by 1 base and J by 7 bases, with 4 bases between them.

This clone was seen just once. V gene TRBV5-4 combines with J gene TRBJ2-1, with a possible D match to TRBD1 (6 bases). The germline V gene has CDR1 SGHNT and CDR2 YYREEE (reference sequence). The CDR3 is 15 residues long. V was cut by 3 bases and J by 4 bases, with 14 bases left in between. CDR3 amino acids: CASSSTGQKYNEQFF. As DNA, the CDR3 is TGTGCCAGCAGCTCAACCGGACAGAAGTACAATGAGCAGTTCTTC.

This clone was seen a single time. V usage is TRBV7-2 and J usage is TRBJ2-7; TRBD2 aligns across 8 bases. This CDR3 region has 14 residues. Per germline, CDR1 SGHTA and CDR2 FQGNSA. J gave up 2 bases and V 4 bases, and 4 bases lay outside the gene matches. CDR3 DNA: TGTGCCAGCAGCTCCACGGGGGGGACCTACGAGCAGTACTTC. It codes for CASSSTGGTYEQYF.

V and J are TRBV15 and TRBJ2-1; tentative D call: TRBD2 (6 bases). V shed 0 bases and J shed 9 bases, with 9 bases lying between them. Germline CDR1 is LNHNV and CDR2 is YYDKDF (reference sequence). CDR3 length: 13 amino acids. The CDR3 bases are TGTGCCACCAGCAGAGATCCCGGGGGTGAGCAGTTCTTC. Protein sequence: CATSRDPGGEQFF.

The genes are TRBV7-2 and TRBJ2-7, with TRBD1 matching over 9 bases. Per germline, CDR1 SGHTA and CDR2 FQGNSA. The CDR3 consists of 16 residues. The junction had 10 bases not matched to a gene; V was cut back by 5 bases and J by 2 bases. The CDR3 DNA reads TGTGCCAGCAGCCCTAGACAGGGGGGGACCCCCTACGAGCAGTACTTC. Translated: CASSPRQGGTPYEQYF.

V and J are TRBV6-2 or TRBV6-3 and TRBJ1-4; 9 bases line up with TRBD1. V shed 4 bases and J 5 bases; nucleotides not matched to a gene: 8. The CDR3 is made up of 16 amino acids. In germline, CDR1 is MNHEY, CDR2 SVGEGT. In nucleotides, the CDR3 is TGTGCCAGCAGTTCCCGCTCGACAGGGGGGAATGAAAAACTGTTTTTT. It translates to CASSSRSTGGNEKLFF.

V gene TRBV7-2 combines with J gene TRBJ2-5; 11 bases agree with TRBD2. Germline trimming cut 6 bases from V and 5 bases from J; bases unmatched to any gene: 5. Per germline, CDR1 SGHTA and CDR2 FQGNSA. The CDR3 is 14 residues long. CDR3 sequence reads: CASSKLAGVETQYF. CDR3 sequence (DNA): TGTGCCAGCAGTAAACTAGCGGGGGTTGAGACCCAGTACTTC.

V usage is TRBV5-5 and J usage is TRBJ1-1; TRBD1 might be the D (5 bases). V was pared by 0 bases and J by 2 bases, with 8 bases between. From germline, CDR1 is SGHKS and CDR2 YYEKEE (reference sequence). The CDR3 runs 14 residues. CDR3 region: CASSLVGLNTEAFF. The CDR3 DNA reads as TGTGCCAGCAGCTTGGTGGGGCTTAACACTGAAGCTTTCTTT.

The chain recombines TRBV24-1 with TRBJ2-2, with D hard to call. Trimming removed 7 bases at V and 2 bases at J, with 10 bases between. Germline V CDR1 and CDR2: KGHDR, SFDVKD. This CDR3 has 14 amino acids. CDR3 coding DNA: TGTGCCACCAGGTCAGGAGCAAACACCGGGGAGCTGTTTTTT. It encodes CATRSGANTGELFF.

This clone was seen once. The V call is TRBV6-5, the J call TRBJ2-7, with 9 bases aligning to TRBD1. The V segment lost 4 bases and the J segment 4 bases; nucleotides outside the gene matches: 8. The CDR3 has 15 residues. CDR1 and CDR2 (germline): MNHEY, SVGAGI. CDR3 protein: CASSSGWTGDYEQYF. CDR3 nucleotide sequence: TGTGCCAGCAGTTCGGGGTGGACAGGGGATTACGAGCAGTACTTC.

V and J are TRBV5-1 and TRBJ2-2, with D unclear. V was clipped by 0 bases and J by 4 bases, with 10 bases between them. This CDR3 comprises 15 residues. Germline CDR1 reads SGHRS; CDR2 reads YFSETQ. Here the CDR3 DNA reads TGCGCCAGCAGCTTGGTGATAGCTGGCACCGGGGAGCTGTTTTTT. This translates into CASSLVIAGTGELFF.